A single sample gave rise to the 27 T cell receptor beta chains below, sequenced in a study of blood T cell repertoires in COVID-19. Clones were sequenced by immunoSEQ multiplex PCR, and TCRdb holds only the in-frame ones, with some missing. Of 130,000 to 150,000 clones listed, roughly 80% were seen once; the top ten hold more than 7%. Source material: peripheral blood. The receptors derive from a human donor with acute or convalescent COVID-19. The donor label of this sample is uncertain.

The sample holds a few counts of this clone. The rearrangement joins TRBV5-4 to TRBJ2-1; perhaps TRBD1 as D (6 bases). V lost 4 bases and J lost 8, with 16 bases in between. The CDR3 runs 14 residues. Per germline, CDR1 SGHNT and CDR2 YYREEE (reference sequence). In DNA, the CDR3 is TGTGCCAGCAGCCAATTTACAGGGAATGATGAGCAGTTCTTC. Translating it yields CASSQFTGNDEQFF.

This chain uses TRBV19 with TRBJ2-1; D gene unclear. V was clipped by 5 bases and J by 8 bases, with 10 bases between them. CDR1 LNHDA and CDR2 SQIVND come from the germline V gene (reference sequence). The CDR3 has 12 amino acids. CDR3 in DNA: TGTGCCAGTAGTCCCGAAGGAGATGAGCAGTTCTTC. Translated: CASSPEGDEQFF. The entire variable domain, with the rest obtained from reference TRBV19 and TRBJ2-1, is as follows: DGGITQSPKYLFRKEGQNVTLSCEQNLNHDAMYWYRQDPGQGLRLIYYSQIVNDFQKGDIAEGYSVSREKKESFPLTVTSAQKNPTAFYLCASSPEGDEQFFGPGTRLTVL.

CDR3 protein: CASRRDRGLTGELFF. CDR3 coding DNA: TGTGCCAGCAGACGTGACAGGGGGCTCACCGGGGAGCTGTTTTTT. The chain couples TRBV7-6 to TRBJ2-2; 10 nucleotides match TRBD1. The V and J ends lost 6 bases and 4 bases, in that order; junction bases with no gene match: 5. Germline V gene data show CDR1 as SGHVS and CDR2 as FNYEAQ. The CDR3 is 15 residues long.

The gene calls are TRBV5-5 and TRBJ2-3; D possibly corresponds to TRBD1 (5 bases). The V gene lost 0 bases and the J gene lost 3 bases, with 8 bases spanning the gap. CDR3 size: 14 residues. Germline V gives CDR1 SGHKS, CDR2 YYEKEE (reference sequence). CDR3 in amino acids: CASSLEGLTDTQYF. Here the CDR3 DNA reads TGTGCCAGCAGCTTGGAGGGGTTGACAGATACGCAGTATTTT.

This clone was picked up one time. CDR3 residues: CASSPSNLYSYNSPLHF. The CDR3 DNA follows: TGTGCCAGCAGCCCCTCCAACCTATACTCCTATAATTCACCCCTCCACTTT. The chain couples TRBV13 to TRBJ1-6, with D hard to call. Germline CDR1 is PRHDT and CDR2 is FYEKMQ (reference sequence). The CDR3 covers 17 residues. Trimming removed 5 bases from V and 0 bases from J, with 14 bases in between. Complete variable domain (other parts from reference TRBV13 and TRBJ1-6): AAGVIQSPRHLIKEKRETATLKCYPIPRHDTVYWYQQGPGQDPQFLISFYEKMQSDKGSIPDRFSAQQFSDYHSELNMSSLELGDSALYFCASSPSNLYSYNSPLHFGNGTRLTVT.

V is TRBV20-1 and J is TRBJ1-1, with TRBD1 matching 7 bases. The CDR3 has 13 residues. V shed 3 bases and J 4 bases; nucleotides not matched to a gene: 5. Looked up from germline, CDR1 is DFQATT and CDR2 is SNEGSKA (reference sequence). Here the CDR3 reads CSASGSGGTEAFF. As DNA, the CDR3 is TGCAGTGCTAGTGGGTCAGGGGGCACTGAAGCTTTCTTT.

CDR3 nucleotide sequence: TGTGCCAGCGGCAGGGTTAATTCACCCCTCCACTTT. This codes for CASGRVNSPLHF. This chain uses TRBV6-5 with TRBJ1-6; D is perhaps TRBD1 (5 bases). V gave up 8 bases and J gave up 6 bases, with 8 bases separating them. CDR3 length equals 12 residues. Looked up from germline, CDR1 is MNHEY and CDR2 is SVGAGI.

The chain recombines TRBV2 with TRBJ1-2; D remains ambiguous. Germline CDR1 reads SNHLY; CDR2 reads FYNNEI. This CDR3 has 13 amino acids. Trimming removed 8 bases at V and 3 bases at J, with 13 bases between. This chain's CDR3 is CASQTRYYYGYTF. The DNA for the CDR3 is TGTGCCAGCCAGACACGGTACTACTATGGCTACACCTTC.

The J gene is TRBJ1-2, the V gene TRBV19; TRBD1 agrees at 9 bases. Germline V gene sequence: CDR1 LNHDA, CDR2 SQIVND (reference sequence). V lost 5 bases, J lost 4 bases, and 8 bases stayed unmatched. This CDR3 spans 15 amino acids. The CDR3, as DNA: TGTGCCAGTAGTTTCCCGACAGGGGGGAGCTATGGCTACACCTTC. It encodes CASSFPTGGSYGYTF.

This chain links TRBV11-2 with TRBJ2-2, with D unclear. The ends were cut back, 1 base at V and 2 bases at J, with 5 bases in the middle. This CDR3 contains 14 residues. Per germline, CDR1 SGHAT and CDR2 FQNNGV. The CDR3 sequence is CASSLGANTGELFF. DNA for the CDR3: TGTGCCAGCAGCTTAGGGGCCAACACCGGGGAGCTGTTTTTT.

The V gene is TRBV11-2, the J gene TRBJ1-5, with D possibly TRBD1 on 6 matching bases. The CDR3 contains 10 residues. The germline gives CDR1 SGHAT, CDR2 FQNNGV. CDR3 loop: CEGGNQPQHF. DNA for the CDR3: TGTGAGGGGGGCAATCAGCCCCAGCATTTT.

The CDR3 sequence is CASSITRYSNQPQHF. DNA of the CDR3: TGTGCCAGTAGTATAACCAGGTATAGCAATCAGCCCCAGCATTTT. This chain joins TRBV19 and TRBJ1-5; no firm D call. V lost 2 bases, J lost 0 bases, and 8 bases lay in between. CDR1 and CDR2 (germline): LNHDA, SQIVND (reference sequence). This CDR3 spans 15 amino acids.

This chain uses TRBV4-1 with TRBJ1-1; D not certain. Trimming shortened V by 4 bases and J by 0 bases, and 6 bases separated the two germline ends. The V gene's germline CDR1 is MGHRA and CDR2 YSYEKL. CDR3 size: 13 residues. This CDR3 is CASSLQMNTEAFF. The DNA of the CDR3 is TGCGCCAGCAGCCTCCAGATGAACACTGAAGCTTTCTTT.

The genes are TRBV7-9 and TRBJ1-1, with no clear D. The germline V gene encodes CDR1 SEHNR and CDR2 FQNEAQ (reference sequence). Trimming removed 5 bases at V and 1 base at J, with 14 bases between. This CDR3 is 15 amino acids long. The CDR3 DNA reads TGTGCCAGCAGCCCCCGGGAGGCCTCGAACACTGAAGCTTTCTTT. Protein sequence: CASSPREASNTEAFF. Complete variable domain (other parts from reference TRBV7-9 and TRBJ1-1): DTGVSQNPRHKITKRGQNVTFRCDPISEHNRLYWYRQTLGQGPEFLTYFQNEAQLEKSRLLSDRFSAERPKGSFSTLEIQRTEQGDSAMYLCASSPREASNTEAFFGQGTRLTVV.

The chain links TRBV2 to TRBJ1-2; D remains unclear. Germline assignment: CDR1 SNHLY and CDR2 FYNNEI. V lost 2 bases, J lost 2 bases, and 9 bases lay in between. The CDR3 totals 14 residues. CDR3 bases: TGTGCCAGCAGTGAACAACTGATCAACTATGGCTACACCTTC. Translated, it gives CASSEQLINYGYTF. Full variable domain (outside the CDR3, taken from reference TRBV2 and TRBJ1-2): EPEVTQTPSHQVTQMGQEVILRCVPISNHLYFYWYRQILGQKVEFLVSFYNNEISEKSEIFDDQFSVERPDGSNFTLKIRSTKLEDSAMYFCASSEQLINYGYTFGSGTRLTVV.

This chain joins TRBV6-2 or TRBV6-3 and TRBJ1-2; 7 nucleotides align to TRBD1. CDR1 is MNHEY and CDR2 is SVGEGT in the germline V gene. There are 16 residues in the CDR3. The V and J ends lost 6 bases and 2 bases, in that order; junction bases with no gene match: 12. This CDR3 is CASSPLPGQQNYGYTF. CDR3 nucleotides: TGTGCCAGCAGCCCGCTACCGGGACAGCAAAACTATGGCTACACCTTC.

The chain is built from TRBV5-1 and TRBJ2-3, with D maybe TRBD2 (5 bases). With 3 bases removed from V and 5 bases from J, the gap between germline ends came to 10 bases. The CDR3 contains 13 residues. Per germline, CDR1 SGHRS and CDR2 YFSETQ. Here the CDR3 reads CASSSVEEDTQYF. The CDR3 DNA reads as TGCGCCAGCAGCTCGGTGGAGGAAGATACGCAGTATTTT.

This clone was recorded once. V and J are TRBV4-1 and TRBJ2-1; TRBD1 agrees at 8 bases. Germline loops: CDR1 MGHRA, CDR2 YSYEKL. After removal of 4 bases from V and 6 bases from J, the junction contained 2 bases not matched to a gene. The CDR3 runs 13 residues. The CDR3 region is CASSRDRTNEQFF. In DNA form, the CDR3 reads TGCGCCAGCAGCCGGGACAGGACCAATGAGCAGTTCTTC.

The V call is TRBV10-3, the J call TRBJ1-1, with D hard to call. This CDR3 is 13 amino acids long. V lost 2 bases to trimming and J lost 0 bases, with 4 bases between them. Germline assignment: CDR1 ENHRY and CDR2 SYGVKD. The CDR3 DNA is TGTGCCATCAGTGAGAACATGAACACTGAAGCTTTCTTT. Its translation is CAISENMNTEAFF.

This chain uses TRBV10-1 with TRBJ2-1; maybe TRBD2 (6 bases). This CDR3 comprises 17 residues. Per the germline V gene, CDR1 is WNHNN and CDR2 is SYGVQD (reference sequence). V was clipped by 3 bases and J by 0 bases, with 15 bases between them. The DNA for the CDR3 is TGCGCCAGCAGTGACCCGTTGGCGGGGAGCTCCTACAATGAGCAGTTCTTC. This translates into CASSDPLAGSSYNEQFF.

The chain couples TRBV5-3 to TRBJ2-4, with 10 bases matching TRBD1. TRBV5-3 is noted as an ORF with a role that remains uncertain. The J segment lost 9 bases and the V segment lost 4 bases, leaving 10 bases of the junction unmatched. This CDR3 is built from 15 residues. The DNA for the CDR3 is TGTGCCAGAAGCAGGGACAGGGGAATTGGGGGCATTCAGTACTTC. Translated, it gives CARSRDRGIGGIQYF.

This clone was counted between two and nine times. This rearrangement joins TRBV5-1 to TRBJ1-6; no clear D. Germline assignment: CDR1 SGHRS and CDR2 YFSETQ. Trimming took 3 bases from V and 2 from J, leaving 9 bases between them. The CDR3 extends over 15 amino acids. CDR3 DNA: TGCGCCAGCAGCTATGACGACACCTATAATTCACCCCTCCACTTT. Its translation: CASSYDDTYNSPLHF.

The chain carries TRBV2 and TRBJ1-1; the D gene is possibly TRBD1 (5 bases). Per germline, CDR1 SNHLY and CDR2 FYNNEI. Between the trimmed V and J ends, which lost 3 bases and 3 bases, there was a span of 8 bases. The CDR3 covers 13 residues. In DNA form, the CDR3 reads TGTGCCAGCAGTGAGGGGGGGGACACTGAAGCTTTCTTT. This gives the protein CASSEGGDTEAFF.

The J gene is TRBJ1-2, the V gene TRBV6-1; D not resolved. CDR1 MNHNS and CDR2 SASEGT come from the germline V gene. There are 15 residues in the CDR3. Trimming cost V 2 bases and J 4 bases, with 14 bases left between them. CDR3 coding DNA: TGTGCCAGCAGTGAACTGGCATGGGCTTCCTATGGCTACACCTTC. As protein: CASSELAWASYGYTF.

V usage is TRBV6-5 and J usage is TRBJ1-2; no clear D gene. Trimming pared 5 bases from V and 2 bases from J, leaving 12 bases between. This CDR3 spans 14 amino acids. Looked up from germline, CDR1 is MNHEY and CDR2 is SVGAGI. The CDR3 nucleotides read TGTGCCAGCAGTCGAGACGGACTAAACTATGGCTACACCTTC. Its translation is CASSRDGLNYGYTF.

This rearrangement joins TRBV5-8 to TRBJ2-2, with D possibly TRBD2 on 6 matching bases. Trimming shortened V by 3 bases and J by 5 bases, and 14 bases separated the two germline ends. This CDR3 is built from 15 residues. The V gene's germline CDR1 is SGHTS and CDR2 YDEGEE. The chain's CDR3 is CASSSLGGWTGELFF. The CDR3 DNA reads TGTGCCAGCAGCTCGCTGGGGGGATGGACCGGGGAGCTGTTTTTT.

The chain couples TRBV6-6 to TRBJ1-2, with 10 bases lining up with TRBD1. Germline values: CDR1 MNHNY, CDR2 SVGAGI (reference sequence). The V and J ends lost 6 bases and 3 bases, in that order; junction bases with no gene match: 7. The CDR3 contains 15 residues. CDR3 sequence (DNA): TGTGCCAGCAGACGGACAGGGGGGAGGGACTATGGCTACACCTTC. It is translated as CASRRTGGRDYGYTF.